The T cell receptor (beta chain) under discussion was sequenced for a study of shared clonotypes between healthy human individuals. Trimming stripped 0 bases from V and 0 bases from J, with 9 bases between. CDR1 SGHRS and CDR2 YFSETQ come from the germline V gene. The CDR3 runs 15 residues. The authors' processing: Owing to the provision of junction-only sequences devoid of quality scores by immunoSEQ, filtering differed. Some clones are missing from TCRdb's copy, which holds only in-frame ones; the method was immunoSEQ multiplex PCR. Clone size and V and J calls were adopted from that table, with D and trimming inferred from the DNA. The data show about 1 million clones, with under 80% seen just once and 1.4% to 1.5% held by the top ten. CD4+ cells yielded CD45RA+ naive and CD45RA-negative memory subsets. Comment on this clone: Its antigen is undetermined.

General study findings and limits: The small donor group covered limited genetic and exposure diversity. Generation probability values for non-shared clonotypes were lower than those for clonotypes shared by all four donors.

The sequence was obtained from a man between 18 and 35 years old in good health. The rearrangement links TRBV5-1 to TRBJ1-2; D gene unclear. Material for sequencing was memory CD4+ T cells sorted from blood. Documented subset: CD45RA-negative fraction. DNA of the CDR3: TGCGCCAGCAGCTTGGGGGTCCTCACTAACTATGGCTACACCTTC. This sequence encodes CASSLGVLTNYGYTF.